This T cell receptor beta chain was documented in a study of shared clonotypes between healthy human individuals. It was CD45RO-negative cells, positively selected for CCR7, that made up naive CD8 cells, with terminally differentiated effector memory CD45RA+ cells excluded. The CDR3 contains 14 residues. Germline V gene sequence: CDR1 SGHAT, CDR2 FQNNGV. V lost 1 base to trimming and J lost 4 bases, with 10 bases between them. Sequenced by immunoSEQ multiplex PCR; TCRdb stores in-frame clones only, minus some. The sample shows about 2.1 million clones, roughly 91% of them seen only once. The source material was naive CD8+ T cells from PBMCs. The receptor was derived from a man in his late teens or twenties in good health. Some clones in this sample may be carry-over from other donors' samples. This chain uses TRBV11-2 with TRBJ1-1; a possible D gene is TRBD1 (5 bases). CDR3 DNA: TGTGCCAGCAGCTTAGGTGGGGGGGGCACTGAAGCTTTCTTT. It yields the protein CASSLGGGGTEAFF.